This TCR beta chain originates from a study of cytomegalovirus exposure and HLA in healthy donors. Study-wide results and caveats: Earlier analysis yielded a pattern in which most TCR beta V segments were productive about 87% or about 30% of the time. Common viral pathogens seemed to be connected with several of the most significant clusters, according to a later analysis. An analysis was carried out later, and it reportedly showed fewer N-insertions in an Asian-associated ancestry cluster than the 666-donor mean.

The CDR3 runs 15 residues. The V end was cut by 2 bases, the J end by 0 bases, with 12 bases between. The germline gives CDR1 SGHNT, CDR2 YYREEE (reference sequence). About this clone: Antigen specificity is unknown.

The PCR ran on 60 Vbeta and 13 Jbeta primers. Produced via immunoSEQ multiplex PCR; TCRdb's table is partial and in-frame only. Found here are tens of thousands of clones, 75% to 80% of them singletons; the top ten hold 3.8%. The sequence derives from a woman in her thirties or forties in good health and CMV-seronegative. This chain uses TRBV5-4 with TRBJ2-7; D unresolved. The sequenced sample consisted of PBMCs. In DNA form, the CDR3 reads TGTGCCAGCAGCTTCGACTCTTTAAACTCCTACGAGCAGTACTTC. Encoded protein: CASSFDSLNSYEQYF.